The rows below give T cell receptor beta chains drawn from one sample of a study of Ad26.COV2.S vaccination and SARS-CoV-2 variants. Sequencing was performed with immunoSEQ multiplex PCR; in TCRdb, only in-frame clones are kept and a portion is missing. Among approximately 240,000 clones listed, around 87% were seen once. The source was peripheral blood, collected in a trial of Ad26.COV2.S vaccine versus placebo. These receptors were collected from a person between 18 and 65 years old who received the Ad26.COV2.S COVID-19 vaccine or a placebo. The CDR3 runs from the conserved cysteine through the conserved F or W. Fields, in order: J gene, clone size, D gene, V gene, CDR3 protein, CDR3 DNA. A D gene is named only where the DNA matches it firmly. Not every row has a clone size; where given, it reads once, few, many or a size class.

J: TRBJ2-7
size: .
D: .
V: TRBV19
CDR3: CASRGSSYEQYF
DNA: TGTGCCAGTAGGGGTAGCTCCTACGAGCAGTACTTC

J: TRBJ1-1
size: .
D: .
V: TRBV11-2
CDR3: CASSLGGSSEAFF
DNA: TGTGCCAGCAGCTTAGGGGGGTCGTCTGAAGCTTTCTTT

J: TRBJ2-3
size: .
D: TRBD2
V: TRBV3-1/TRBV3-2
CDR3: CASSPTSGGSHGWDTQYF
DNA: TGTGCCAGCAGCCCGACTAGCGGGGGGAGTCATGGGTGGGATACGCAGTATTTT

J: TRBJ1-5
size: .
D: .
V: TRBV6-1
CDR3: CASSEARGSNQPQHF
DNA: TGTGCCAGCAGTGAAGCGAGGGGTAGCAATCAGCCCCAGCATTTT

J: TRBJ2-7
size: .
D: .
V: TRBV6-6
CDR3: CASSSYQGDYEQYF
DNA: TGTGCCAGCAGTTCGTACCAAGGGGACTACGAGCAGTACTTC

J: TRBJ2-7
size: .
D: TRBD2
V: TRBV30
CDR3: CATSGLGEQYF
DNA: TGTGCCACCTCGGGACTAGGCGAGCAGTACTTC

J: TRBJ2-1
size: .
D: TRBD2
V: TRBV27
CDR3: CASSLNWGLAGRISEQFF
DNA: TGTGCCAGCAGTCTTAATTGGGGACTAGCGGGCCGAATTAGTGAGCAGTTCTTC

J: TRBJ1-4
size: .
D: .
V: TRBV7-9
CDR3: CASSSAYHEKLFF
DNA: TGTGCCAGCAGCTCCGCATACCATGAAAAACTGTTTTTT

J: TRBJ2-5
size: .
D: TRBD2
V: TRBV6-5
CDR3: CASSYSGTTQETQYF
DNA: TGTGCCAGCAGTTACTCAGGGACTACCCAAGAGACCCAGTACTTC

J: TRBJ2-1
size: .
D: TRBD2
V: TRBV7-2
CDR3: CASSLLAGRYNEQFF
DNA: TGTGCCAGCAGCTTACTAGCGGGACGTTACAATGAGCAGTTCTTC

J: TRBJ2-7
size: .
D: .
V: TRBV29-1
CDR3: CSVGGDRSYEQYF
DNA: TGCAGCGTTGGGGGTGACCGCTCCTACGAGCAGTACTTC

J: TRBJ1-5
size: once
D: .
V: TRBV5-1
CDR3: CASSFGGSNQPQHF
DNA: TGCGCCAGCAGCTTCGGGGGTAGCAATCAGCCCCAGCATTTT

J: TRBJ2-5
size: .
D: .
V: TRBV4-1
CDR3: CASSAPGVRETQYF
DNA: TGCGCCAGCAGCGCCCCCGGGGTGCGGGAGACCCAGTACTTC

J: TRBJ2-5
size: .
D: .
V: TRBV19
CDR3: CASSIDKGMAQETQYF
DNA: TGTGCCAGTAGTATAGATAAGGGAATGGCCCAAGAGACCCAGTACTTC

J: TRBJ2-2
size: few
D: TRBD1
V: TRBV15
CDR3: CATSPYRGPVNTGELFF
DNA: TGTGCCACCAGCCCATACAGGGGGCCGGTTAACACCGGGGAGCTGTTTTTT

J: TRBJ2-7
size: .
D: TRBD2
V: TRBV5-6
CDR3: CASVGRFGSYEQYF
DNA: TGTGCCAGCGTCGGGAGGTTCGGGTCCTACGAGCAGTACTTC

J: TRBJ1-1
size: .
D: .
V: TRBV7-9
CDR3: CASTPSRAGRRMNTEAFF
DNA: TGTGCCAGCACCCCATCGAGAGCAGGGCGAAGGATGAACACTGAAGCTTTCTTT

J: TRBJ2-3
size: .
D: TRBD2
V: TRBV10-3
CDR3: CAISEGGVTDTQYF
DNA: TGTGCCATCAGTGAGGGGGGGGTCACAGATACGCAGTATTTT

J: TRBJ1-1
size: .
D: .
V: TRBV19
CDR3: CASSMGFEAFF
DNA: TGTGCCAGTAGTATGGGGTTTGAAGCTTTCTTT

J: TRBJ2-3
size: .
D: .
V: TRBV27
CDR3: CASRPLGASTDTQYF
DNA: TGTGCCAGCAGGCCGCTAGGGGCTAGCACAGATACGCAGTATTTT

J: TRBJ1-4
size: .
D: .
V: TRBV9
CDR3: CASSVGGTNEKLFF
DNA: TGTGCCAGCAGCGTAGGGGGGACTAATGAAAAACTGTTTTTT

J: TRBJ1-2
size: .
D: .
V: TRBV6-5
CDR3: CASSFGPAWGYTF
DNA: TGTGCCAGCAGTTTCGGGCCGGCCTGGGGCTACACCTTC

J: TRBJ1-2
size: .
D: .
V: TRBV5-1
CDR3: CASSKNWGFGYTF
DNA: TGCGCCAGCAGTAAAAACTGGGGGTTTGGCTACACCTTC

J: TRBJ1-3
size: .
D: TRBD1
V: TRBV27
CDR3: CASSQGAGNTIYF
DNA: TGTGCCAGCAGCCAGGGGGCTGGAAACACCATATATTTT

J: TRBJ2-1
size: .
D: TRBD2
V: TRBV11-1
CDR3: CASSPGLAGVGEQFF
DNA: TGTGCCAGCAGCCCGGGACTAGCGGGAGTTGGTGAGCAGTTCTTC

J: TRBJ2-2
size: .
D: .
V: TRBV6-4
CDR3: CASSDSLGNTGELFF
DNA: TGTGCCAGCAGTGACTCGCTGGGGAACACCGGGGAGCTGTTTTTT

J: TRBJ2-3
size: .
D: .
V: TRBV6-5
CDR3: CASSDSGSYTDTQYF
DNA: TGTGCCAGCAGTGACTCCGGGTCCTACACAGATACGCAGTATTTT

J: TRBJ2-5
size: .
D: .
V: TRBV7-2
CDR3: CASSLRRGGETQYF
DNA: TGTGCCAGCAGCCTTAGAAGGGGGGGAGAGACCCAGTACTTC

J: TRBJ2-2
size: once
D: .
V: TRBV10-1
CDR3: CASSAANTGELFF
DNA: TGCGCCAGCTCGGCAGCGAACACCGGGGAGCTGTTTTTT

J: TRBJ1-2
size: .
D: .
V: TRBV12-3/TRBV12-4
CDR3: CASRPSRGGYTF
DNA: TGTGCCAGCAGACCCAGCCGGGGTGGCTACACCTTC

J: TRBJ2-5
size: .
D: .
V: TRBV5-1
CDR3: CASSPQTIPFQETQYF
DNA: TGCGCCAGCAGCCCCCAGACTATCCCCTTCCAAGAGACCCAGTACTTC

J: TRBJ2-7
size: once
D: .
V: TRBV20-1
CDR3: CSARTLRSAYF
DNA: TGCAGTGCTAGGACGCTGCGTTCGGCGTACTTC

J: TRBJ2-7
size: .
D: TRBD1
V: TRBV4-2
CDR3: CASSQEGQGNPWEQYF
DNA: TGTGCCAGCAGCCAAGAAGGACAGGGGAATCCTTGGGAGCAGTACTTC

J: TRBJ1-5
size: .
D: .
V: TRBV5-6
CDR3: CASSLGGGYWPQHF
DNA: TGTGCCAGCAGCTTGGGGGGAGGGTATTGGCCCCAGCATTTT

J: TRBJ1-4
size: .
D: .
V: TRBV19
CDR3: CASGLGRTRGEKLFF
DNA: TGTGCCAGTGGACTCGGGAGGACGCGAGGTGAAAAACTGTTTTTT

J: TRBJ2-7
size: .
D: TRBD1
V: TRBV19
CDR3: CASALRDRDSYEQYF
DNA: TGTGCCAGTGCCCTCCGGGACAGAGACTCATACGAGCAGTACTTC

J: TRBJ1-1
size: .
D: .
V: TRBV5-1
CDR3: CASRPNRDQTRQAFF
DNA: TGCGCCAGCAGGCCAAACAGGGACCAGACCCGTCAAGCTTTCTTT

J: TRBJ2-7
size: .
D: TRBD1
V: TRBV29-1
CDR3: CSVGQGNYEQYF
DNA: TGCAGCGTGGGACAGGGAAATTACGAGCAGTACTTC

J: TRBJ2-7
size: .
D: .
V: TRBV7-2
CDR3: CASTPPVSREQYF
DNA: TGTGCCAGCACCCCGCCAGTGAGCCGGGAGCAGTACTTC

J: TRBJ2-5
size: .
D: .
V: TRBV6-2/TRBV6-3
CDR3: CASSHGQTTVAETQYF
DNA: TGTGCCAGCAGTCACGGACAGACCACGGTCGCGGAGACCCAGTACTTC

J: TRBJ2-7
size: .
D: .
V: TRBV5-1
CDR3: CASRPAASREQYF
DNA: TGCGCCAGCAGGCCGGCGGCGTCTCGCGAGCAGTACTTC

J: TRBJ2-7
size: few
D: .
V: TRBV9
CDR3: CASSPPTGRQYF
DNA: TGTGCCAGCAGCCCCCCCACAGGGAGGCAGTACTTC

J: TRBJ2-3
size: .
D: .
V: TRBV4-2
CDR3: CASSQDQQGDTQYF
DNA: TGTGCCAGCAGCCAAGATCAACAGGGAGATACGCAGTATTTT

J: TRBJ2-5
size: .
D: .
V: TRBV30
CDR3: CAWSPSRQETQYF
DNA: TGTGCCTGGAGTCCGTCGCGGCAAGAGACCCAGTACTTC

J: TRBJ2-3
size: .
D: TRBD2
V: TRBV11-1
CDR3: CASSLNGLAGQDTQYF
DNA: TGTGCCAGCAGCTTGAATGGGCTAGCGGGGCAAGATACGCAGTATTTT

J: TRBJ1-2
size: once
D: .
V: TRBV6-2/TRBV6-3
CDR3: CASSWGQVVGYTF
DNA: TGTGCCAGCAGTTGGGGACAAGTGGTCGGCTACACCTTC

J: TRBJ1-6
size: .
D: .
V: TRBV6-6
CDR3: CASTTNSPLHF
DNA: TGTGCCAGCACCACTAATTCACCCCTCCACTTT

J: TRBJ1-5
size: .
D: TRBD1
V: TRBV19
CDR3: CASSIGGWDRVRGQSAPAF
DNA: TGTGCCAGTAGTATAGGAGGGTGGGACAGGGTTAGAGGACAATCAGCCCCAGCATTT

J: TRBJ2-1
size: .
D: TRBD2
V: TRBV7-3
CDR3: CASSPGLAPYNEQFF
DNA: TGTGCCAGCAGCCCTGGACTAGCGCCGTACAATGAGCAGTTCTTC

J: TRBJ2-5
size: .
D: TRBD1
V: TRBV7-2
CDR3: CASSSPGTGGETQYF
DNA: TGTGCCAGCAGCTCCCCCGGGACAGGGGGAGAGACCCAGTACTTC

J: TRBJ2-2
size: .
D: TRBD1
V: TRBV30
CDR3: CAWSVQGVHTGELFF
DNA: TGTGCCTGGAGTGTACAGGGGGTCCACACCGGGGAGCTGTTTTTT

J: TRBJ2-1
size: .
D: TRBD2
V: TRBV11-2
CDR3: CASSRTSWNEQFF
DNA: TGTGCCAGCAGCCGGACTAGCTGGAATGAGCAGTTCTTC

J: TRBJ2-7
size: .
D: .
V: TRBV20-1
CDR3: CSAGSPMEQYF
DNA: TGCAGTGCTGGATCCCCTATGGAGCAGTACTTC

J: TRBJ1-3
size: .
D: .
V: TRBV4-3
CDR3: CASSQDAGNTIYF
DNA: TGCGCCAGCAGCCAAGATGCTGGAAACACCATATATTTT

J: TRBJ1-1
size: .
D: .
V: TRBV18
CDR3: CASSLFEDTEAFF
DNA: TGTGCCAGCTCATTATTCGAGGACACTGAAGCTTTCTTT

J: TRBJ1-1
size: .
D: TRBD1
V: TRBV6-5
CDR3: CASSSSGGWGTEAFF
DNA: TGTGCCAGCAGTTCCTCAGGGGGATGGGGCACTGAAGCTTTCTTT

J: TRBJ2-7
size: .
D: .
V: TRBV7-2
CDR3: CASSPAVGSYEQYF
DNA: TGTGCCAGCAGCCCCGCCGTAGGTTCCTACGAGCAGTACTTC

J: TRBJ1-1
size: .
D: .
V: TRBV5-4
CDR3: CASSLSPVAEAFF
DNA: TGTGCCAGCAGCTTGTCCCCGGTGGCGGAAGCTTTCTTT

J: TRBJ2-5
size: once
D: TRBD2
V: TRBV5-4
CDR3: CASSLKGLAGLETQYF
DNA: TGTGCCAGCAGCTTGAAGGGACTAGCGGGATTGGAGACCCAGTACTTC

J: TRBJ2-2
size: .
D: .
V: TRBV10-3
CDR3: CATFQGVGTGELFF
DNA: TGTGCCACCTTCCAGGGTGTCGGCACCGGGGAGCTGTTTTTT